Detailed here is one T cell receptor beta chain. The sample originates from a study of shared clonotypes between healthy human individuals. Germline CDR1 is SGHRS and CDR2 is YFSETQ. The length of the CDR3 is 13 residues. V shed 2 bases and J 2 bases; nucleotides not matched to a gene: 1. Here immunoSEQ multiplex PCR was the method, and the copy in TCRdb shows in-frame clones only, minus some. The data contain 950,000 to 1,100,000 clones, around four fifths of them singletons. The origin of this receptor is a man between 18 and 29 years old in good health. The material sequenced was memory CD4+ T cells sorted from blood. Subset indicated: CD45RA-negative fraction. The gene calls are TRBV5-1 and TRBJ2-7; TRBD2 matches 7 bases. CDR3 region: CASSFAGAYEQYF. CDR3 bases: TGCGCCAGCAGCTTCGCGGGGGCCTACGAGCAGTACTTC.